The sequence of this TCR beta chain was determined in a study of blood T cell repertoires in COVID-19. Repertoires were generated with immunoSEQ multiplex PCR, while TCRdb's copy carries only in-frame clones and drops some. The repertoire has over 150,000 clones, 76% of them found once; the top ten carry around 3.4%. Trimming took 3 bases from V and 0 from J, leaving 8 bases between them. Germline-derived CDR1 and CDR2 are SGDLS and YYNGEE. This CDR3 contains 14 residues. The sequence came from an elderly woman with acute or convalescent COVID-19. This chain joins TRBV9 and TRBJ2-3; D is ambiguous. The sequencing sample was made of peripheral blood. The CDR3 DNA reads TGTGCCAGCAGCGACCCGCGCAGCACAGATACGCAGTATTTT. Residues: CASSDPRSTDTQYF.